This T cell receptor (beta chain) was identified during a study of regulatory T cells in long-lasting Graves disease. CDR3 regions were amplified by Arm-PCR using iRepertoire HTBI primers to build TCR beta libraries. TCRdb re-called the multiplex PCR reads through MiXCR, storing one row per CDR3 protein. The repertoire holds around 460,000 distinct CDR3 sequences, roughly 23% seen once, with about an eighth in the top ten. Time point described: persistent/refractory GD, antithyroid drugs over 5 years with positive TRAb. The authors made the TCR library using RNA they extracted from PBMCs. Approximately 10-milliliter peripheral blood samples went into EDTA tubes. General study points: A limited number of samples was an acknowledged limitation. The study found persistent patients shared more public clonotypes (around 2,500) than new patients (nearly 1,000). Persistent disease preferred TRBV28, TRBJ1-2 and TRBJ2-5; new disease, TRBV20-1 and TRBJ2-1.

Germline CDR1 LGHNA, CDR2 YSLEER. This CDR3 comprises 14 residues. This clonotype was counted between two and nine times. No antigen is known for it. At one of its ends the junction is not consistent with the germline gene, which may arise from a read error. This TCR came from a female donor with Graves disease. The rearrangement uses TRBV4-3 and TRBJ1-2, with a tentative D call TRBD1 (6 bases). The input for sequencing was peripheral blood mononuclear cells (PBMCs), taken when the disease was refractory, from a patient treated with antithyroid drugs. The CDR3 reads CASSQEGRAGGYAF. The CDR3 nucleotides are TGCGCCAGCAGCCAAGAGGGCAGGGCTGGGGGCTACGCCTTC.